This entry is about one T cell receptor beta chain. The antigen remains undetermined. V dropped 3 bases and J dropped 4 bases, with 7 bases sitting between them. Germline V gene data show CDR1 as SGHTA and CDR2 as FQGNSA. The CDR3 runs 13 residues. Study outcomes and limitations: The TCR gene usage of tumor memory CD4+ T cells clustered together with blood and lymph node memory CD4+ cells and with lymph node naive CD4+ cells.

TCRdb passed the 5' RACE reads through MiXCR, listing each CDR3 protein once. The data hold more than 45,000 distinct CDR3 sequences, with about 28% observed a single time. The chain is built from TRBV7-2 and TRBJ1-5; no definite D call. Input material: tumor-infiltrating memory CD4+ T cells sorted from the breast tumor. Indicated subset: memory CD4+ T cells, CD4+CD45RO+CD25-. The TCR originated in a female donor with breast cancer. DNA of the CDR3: TGTGCCAGCAGCTTTGAGACAAATCAGCCCCAGCATTTT. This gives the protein CASSFETNQPQHF.